A single sample gave rise to the 30 T cell receptor beta chains below, sequenced in a study of T cell changes during pregnancy in multiple sclerosis. Using immunoSEQ multiplex PCR, the repertoire was profiled, and TCRdb retains in-frame clones only, with some absent. The top ten clones hold approximately 1% of a sample with over 50,000 clones, 70% to 90% of them seen once. Sample: peripheral blood, taken in the first trimester of pregnancy. Every receptor here comes from a female donor in good health, enrolled as a control in a pregnancy study.

This CDR3 reads CASSPYSPNLNTEAFF. Written as DNA, the CDR3 is TGTGCCAGCTCACCATACAGCCCCAATCTTAACACTGAAGCTTTCTTT. V and J are TRBV18 and TRBJ1-1; unclear D gene. The germline V and J ends were trimmed by 2 bases and 2 bases, with 15 bases remaining between them. This CDR3 is 16 amino acids long. Per germline, CDR1 KGHSH and CDR2 LQKENI.

The gene calls are TRBV6-5 and TRBJ1-1; D might be TRBD1 (5 bases). Trimming took 5 bases from V and 0 from J, leaving 10 bases between them. The germline V gene encodes CDR1 MNHEY and CDR2 SVGAGI. This CDR3 comprises 14 residues. The CDR3 DNA reads TGTGCCAGCAGTCAGACAGTTATGAACACTGAAGCTTTCTTT. Residues: CASSQTVMNTEAFF.

The rearrangement uses TRBV27 and TRBJ1-2; a possible D gene is TRBD1 (5 bases). This CDR3 is built from 16 residues. V was trimmed by 0 bases and J by 6 bases, leaving 17 bases between them. Germline loops: CDR1 MNHEY, CDR2 SMNVEV (reference sequence). DNA of the CDR3: TGTGCCAGCAGTTTATCCCCCGGGGGAGTTGGCGATGGCTACACCTTC. Translating it yields CASSLSPGGVGDGYTF.

The rearrangement uses TRBV9 and TRBJ1-3, with no clear D. CDR3 length: 16 amino acids. In germline, CDR1 is SGDLS, CDR2 YYNGEE. Trimming left V 0 bases short and J 3 bases short, with 13 bases between. Here the CDR3 reads CASSVDRRVRGNTIYF. DNA of the CDR3: TGTGCCAGCAGCGTAGATAGGAGGGTGCGTGGAAACACCATATATTTT.

CDR3 sequence: CASSPQGRSNQPQHF. The CDR3 DNA follows: TGTGCCAGCAGCCCACAGGGTAGGAGCAATCAGCCCCAGCATTTT. V gene TRBV9 combines with J gene TRBJ1-5, with D perhaps TRBD1 (6 bases). V was pared by 4 bases and J by 1 base, with 12 bases between. The germline V gene has CDR1 SGDLS and CDR2 YYNGEE. The CDR3 sequence is 15 residues long.

V is TRBV6-5 and J is TRBJ2-3; TRBD2 agrees at 11 bases. Germline V gene lookup returns CDR1 MNHEY and CDR2 SVGAGI. The ends lost 6 bases at V and 3 bases at J; junction bases unmatched: 5. CDR3 length equals 15 residues. CDR3 amino acids: CASRILAGGTDTQYF. For the CDR3, the DNA is TGTGCCAGCAGAATCCTAGCGGGGGGTACAGATACGCAGTATTTT.

This clone was recorded once. The V call is TRBV30, the J call TRBJ2-5; unclear D gene. CDR1 is GTSNPN, CDR2 SVGIG, per germline (reference sequence). Deletions cut 2 bases from V and 2 bases from J, with 3 bases between. This CDR3 has 11 residues. The CDR3: CAWSLQETQYF. CDR3 DNA sequence: TGTGCCTGGAGTTTACAAGAGACCCAGTACTTC.

The V call is TRBV7-3, the J call TRBJ1-1; no reliable D call. The V and J ends lost 5 bases and 8 bases respectively, with 15 bases between them. The CDR3 runs to 13 residues. CDR1 is SGHTA and CDR2 is FQGTGA in the germline V gene. The CDR3 coding sequence is TGTGCCAGCAGCCGAGCCGTGGGCCTGGAAGCTTTCTTT. It translates to CASSRAVGLEAFF.

Note on this clone: One end of the junction fails to match germline, which may point to a read error. The chain employs TRBV7-9 and TRBJ2-7; TRBD1 matches 8 bases. The CDR3 is 15 amino acids. Per the germline V gene, CDR1 is SEHNR and CDR2 is FQNEAQ (reference sequence). CDR3 residues: CASSLSDRASDEQYF. CDR3 in DNA: TGTGCCAGCAGCCTATCGGACAGGGCATCGGACGAGCAATACTTC.

This chain joins TRBV2 and TRBJ1-1; tentative D call: TRBD1 (5 bases). The CDR3 totals 15 residues. V lost 7 bases to trimming and J lost 2 bases, with 17 bases between them. Germline V gene lookup returns CDR1 SNHLY and CDR2 FYNNEI. The DNA for the CDR3 is TGTGCCAGCAAAGGGGCGACCGCCCTTAACACTGAAGCTTTCTTT. Translation: CASKGATALNTEAFF.

The V and J genes are TRBV19 and TRBJ2-3; tentative D call: TRBD1 (5 bases). CDR1 and CDR2 (germline): LNHDA, SQIVND (reference sequence). The CDR3 is 14 amino acids. Trimming took 3 bases from V and 4 from J, leaving 11 bases between them. The CDR3: CASSMGREADTQYF. CDR3 nucleotide sequence: TGTGCCAGTAGTATGGGCAGGGAAGCAGATACGCAGTATTTT.

For this clone: One junction end disagrees with the germline gene, perhaps due to a read error. J is TRBJ1-2 and V is TRBV10-2, with a weak D call TRBD1 (6 bases). Germline CDR1 reads WSHSY; CDR2 reads SAAADI. CDR3 length equals 12 residues. The CDR3 sequence is CTSQTGYYGYTF. CDR3 nucleotide sequence: TGCACCAGCCAGACAGGCTACTATGGCTACACCTTC.

The chain is built from TRBV27 and TRBJ1-4, with D maybe TRBD1 (5 bases). Deletions cut 0 bases from V and 4 bases from J, with 18 bases between. Germline assignment: CDR1 MNHEY and CDR2 SMNVEV (reference sequence). The CDR3 runs 18 residues. The CDR3 here is CASSLSPIYWGLNEKLFF. The CDR3 DNA reads as TGTGCCAGCAGTTTATCGCCGATTTATTGGGGCCTTAATGAAAAACTGTTTTTT.

The genes are TRBV6-1 and TRBJ1-4; 11 bases fit TRBD1. The CDR3 length is 14 residues. The germline CDR1 and CDR2 sequences are MNHNS and SASEGT. V was pared by 7 bases and J by 8 bases, with 6 bases of the junction left unmatched. This CDR3 is CASNLDRGREKLFF. The CDR3 nucleotides read TGTGCCAGCAACTTGGACAGGGGGCGCGAAAAACTGTTTTTT.

The chain has TRBV25-1 and TRBJ1-2, with 9 nucleotides matching TRBD1. This CDR3 has 14 amino acids. The trim removed 8 bases at V and 0 bases at J, leaving 4 bases unmatched. Germline assignment: CDR1 MGHDK and CDR2 SYGVNS. CDR3 nucleotides: TGTGCCAGCGGGACAGGGATCGCTAACTATGGCTACACCTTC. This sequence encodes CASGTGIANYGYTF.

V is TRBV7-9 and J is TRBJ1-1, with 7 bases that match TRBD1. With 5 bases clipped from V and 3 bases from J, the junction kept 6 bases outside the gene matches. The length of the CDR3 is 14 residues. Germline lookup yields CDR1 SEHNR and CDR2 FQNEAQ (reference sequence). CDR3 residues: CASSEVDRDTEAFF. The CDR3 coding sequence is TGTGCCAGCAGCGAAGTTGACAGGGACACTGAAGCTTTCTTT.

This clone was picked up one time. This chain joins TRBV19 and TRBJ1-6; TRBD1 is a possible D gene (6 bases). Trimming took off 7 bases at V and 7 bases at J, with 14 bases between the two ends. Germline V gene data show CDR1 as LNHDA and CDR2 as SQIVND (reference sequence). CDR3 size: 14 residues. CDR3 bases: TGTGCCAGTAAGAGGACAGAACTAAATTCACCCCTCCACTTT. It is translated as CASKRTELNSPLHF.

This clone was seen just once. The chain recombines TRBV7-9 with TRBJ2-3; 7 bases are a match to TRBD1. This CDR3 comprises 15 residues. Germline V gene lookup returns CDR1 SEHNR and CDR2 FQNEAQ (reference sequence). The V and J ends lost 5 bases and 2 bases, in that order; junction bases with no gene match: 7. The CDR3 sequence: CASSTGQAFTDTQYF. The CDR3 DNA follows: TGTGCCAGCAGCACAGGACAGGCGTTCACAGATACGCAGTATTTT. Full variable domain (missing parts from reference TRBV7-9 and TRBJ2-3): DTGVSQNPRHKITKRGQNVTFRCDPISEHNRLYWYRQTLGQGPEFLTYFQNEAQLEKSRLLSDRFSAERPKGSFSTLEIQRTEQGDSAMYLCASSTGQAFTDTQYFGPGTRLTVL.

The chain is built from TRBV15 and TRBJ2-7; weak D call: TRBD1 (6 bases). V lost 1 base to trimming and J lost 3 bases, with 10 bases between them. CDR1 is LNHNV, CDR2 YYDKDF, per germline (reference sequence). The CDR3 has 14 residues. The CDR3 sequence: CATSRGTAYYEQYF. CDR3 sequence (DNA): TGTGCCACCAGCAGAGGGACAGCTTACTACGAGCAGTACTTC. Looking up the rest from reference TRBV15 and TRBJ2-7 gives the full variable domain: DAMVIQNPRYQVTQFGKPVTLSCSQTLNHNVMYWYQQKSSQAPKLLFHYYDKDFNNEADTPDNFQSRRPNTSFCFLDIRSPGLGDTAMYLCATSRGTAYYEQYFGPGTRLTVT.

This sequence joins TRBV11-3 and TRBJ1-1; TRBD1 is a possible D gene (6 bases). V gave up 5 bases and J gave up 1 base, with 8 bases separating them. This CDR3 comprises 13 residues. Germline loops: CDR1 SGHNT, CDR2 YENEEA. As DNA, the CDR3 is TGTGCCAGCAGCCTACAGGGGAACACTGAAGCTTTCTTT. It codes for CASSLQGNTEAFF.

CDR3: CAWSVQGADYGYTF. The CDR3 bases are TGTGCCTGGAGTGTACAAGGGGCGGACTATGGCTACACCTTC. V is TRBV30 and J is TRBJ1-2; D is possibly TRBD1 (5 bases). The CDR3 sequence is 14 residues long. Germline V lookup: CDR1 GTSNPN, CDR2 SVGIG (reference sequence). Trimming took 0 bases from V and 3 from J, leaving 11 bases between them.

The genes are TRBV5-4 and TRBJ1-2; 7 positions agree with TRBD1. Germline CDR1 reads SGHNT; CDR2 reads YYREEE (reference sequence). The CDR3 is made up of 15 amino acids. V was pared by 4 bases and J by 2 bases, with 8 bases of the junction left unmatched. The CDR3 loop reads CASSPDREPNYGYTF. The CDR3 DNA reads as TGTGCCAGCAGCCCAGACAGGGAACCCAACTATGGCTACACCTTC.

J is TRBJ1-3 and V is TRBV11-2, with TRBD1 matching over 8 bases. Germline lookup yields CDR1 SGHAT and CDR2 FQNNGV. This CDR3 has 16 residues. V was clipped by 4 bases and J by 0 bases; unmatched bases: 5. In DNA, the CDR3 is TGTGCCAGCAGCTCCCCCAGGGGGCCCTCTGGAAACACCATATATTTT. Translated, it gives CASSSPRGPSGNTIYF. The variable domain in full, with the rest retrieved from reference TRBV11-2 and TRBJ1-3, is EAGVAQSPRYKIIEKRQSVAFWCNPISGHATLYWYQQILGQGPKLLIQFQNNGVVDDSQLPKDRFSAERLKGVDSTLKIQPAKLEDSAVYLCASSSPRGPSGNTIYFGEGSWLTVV.

V gene TRBV5-1 combines with J gene TRBJ2-3; TRBD2 agrees at 8 bases. V gave up 3 bases and J gave up 3 bases; unmatched junction bases: 6. The CDR3 totals 15 residues. The germline gives CDR1 SGHRS, CDR2 YFSETQ. The CDR3 sequence is CASSWNGGATDTQYF. CDR3 nucleotide sequence: TGCGCCAGCAGCTGGAACGGGGGGGCAACAGATACGCAGTATTTT.

The rearrangement joins TRBV7-9 to TRBJ2-7; no firm D call. The length of the CDR3 is 12 residues. V gave up 5 bases and J gave up 3 bases, with 8 bases separating them. The V gene's germline CDR1 is SEHNR and CDR2 FQNEAQ (reference sequence). CDR3 DNA sequence: TGTGCCAGCAGCCCACCGGGCTACGAGCAGTACTTC. This gives the protein CASSPPGYEQYF.

The V and J genes are TRBV7-8 and TRBJ2-1, with D possibly TRBD2 on 6 matching bases. V gave up 4 bases and J gave up 8 bases, with 30 bases separating them. The germline CDR1 and CDR2 sequences are SGHVS and FQNEAQ. The CDR3 has 19 residues. The CDR3 reads CASSSHADGLANNLYEQFF. The CDR3 coding sequence is TGTGCCAGCAGCTCCCACGCTGACGGGCTAGCGAACAATTTGTATGAGCAGTTCTTC.

V usage is TRBV27 and J usage is TRBJ2-1, with a tentative D call TRBD1 (5 bases). Trimming pared 5 bases from V and 8 bases from J, leaving 10 bases between. Germline loops: CDR1 MNHEY, CDR2 SMNVEV (reference sequence). The CDR3 has 12 residues. The CDR3 DNA sequence: TGTGCCAGCAGTCCCCAGGGATATGAGCAGTTCTTC. Protein product: CASSPQGYEQFF.

The chain carries TRBV27 and TRBJ1-2, with D perhaps TRBD1 (6 bases). The CDR3 totals 13 residues. Germline V lookup: CDR1 MNHEY, CDR2 SMNVEV (reference sequence). The germline V and J ends were trimmed by 4 bases and 0 bases, with 6 bases remaining between them. The CDR3 loop is CASSYRANYGYTF. CDR3 DNA: TGTGCCAGCAGTTACAGGGCTAACTATGGCTACACCTTC.

The V call is TRBV5-4, the J call TRBJ1-3; D not certain. Trimming stripped 3 bases from V and 1 base from J, with 14 bases between. CDR3 length equals 16 residues. The germline gives CDR1 SGHNT, CDR2 YYREEE (reference sequence). DNA for the CDR3: TGTGCCAGCAGCTCCTTATCAGGTGAATCTGGAAACACCATATATTTT. Protein product: CASSSLSGESGNTIYF.

This clone was detected only once. The chain has TRBV5-6 and TRBJ1-5; D is unclear. The CDR3 runs 13 residues. Germline assignment: CDR1 SGHDT and CDR2 YYEEEE. Trimming left V 0 bases short and J 9 bases short, with 10 bases between. As DNA, the CDR3 is TGTGCCAGCAGCTTGGGACGCGGAGCGCCCCAGCATTTT. Protein: CASSLGRGAPQHF.